The subject of this entry is one TCR beta chain. The protocol was immunoSEQ multiplex PCR, while the TCRdb copy is restricted to in-frame clones and leaves out a portion. The top ten clones hold over 6% of a sample with tens of thousands of clones, approximately 86% of them seen once. The sample originates from a study of blood T cell repertoires in COVID-19. The ends lost 3 bases at V and 3 bases at J; junction bases unmatched: 7. The CDR3 is 15 amino acids. The germline V gene encodes CDR1 SQVTM and CDR2 ANQGSEA. This rearrangement joins TRBV29-1 to TRBJ2-7, with 11 bases fitting TRBD1. What was sequenced was peripheral blood. This sequence originates from a man at least 80 years old with COVID-19, enrolled during active disease. The CDR3 reads CSVDGYGTGGYEQYF. CDR3 bases: TGCAGCGTTGATGGATACGGGACAGGGGGCTACGAGCAGTACTTC.